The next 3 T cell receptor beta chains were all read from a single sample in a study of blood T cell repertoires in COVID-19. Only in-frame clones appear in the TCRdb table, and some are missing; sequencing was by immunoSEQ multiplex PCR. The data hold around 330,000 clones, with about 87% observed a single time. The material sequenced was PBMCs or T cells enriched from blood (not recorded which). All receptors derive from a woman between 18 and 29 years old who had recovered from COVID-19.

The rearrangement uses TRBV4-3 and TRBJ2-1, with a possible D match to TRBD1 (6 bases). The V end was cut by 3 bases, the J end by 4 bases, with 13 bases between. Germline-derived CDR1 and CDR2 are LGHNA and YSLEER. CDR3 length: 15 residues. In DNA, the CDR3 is TGCGCCAGCAGCCAGGGGGACACTATATACAATGAGCAGTTCTTC. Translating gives CASSQGDTIYNEQFF.

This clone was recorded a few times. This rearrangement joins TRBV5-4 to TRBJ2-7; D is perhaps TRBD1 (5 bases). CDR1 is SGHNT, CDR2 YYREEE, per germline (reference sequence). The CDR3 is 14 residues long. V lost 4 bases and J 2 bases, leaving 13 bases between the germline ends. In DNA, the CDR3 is TGTGCCAGCAGCCCGCCGGACACCACCTACGAGCAGTACTTC. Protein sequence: CASSPPDTTYEQYF. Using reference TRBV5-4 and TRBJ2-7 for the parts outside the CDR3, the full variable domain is ETGVTQSPTHLIKTRGQQVTLRCSSQSGHNTVSWYQQALGQGPQFIFQYYREEENGRGNFPPRFSGLQFPNYSSELNVNALELDDSALYLCASSPPDTTYEQYFGPGTRLTVT.

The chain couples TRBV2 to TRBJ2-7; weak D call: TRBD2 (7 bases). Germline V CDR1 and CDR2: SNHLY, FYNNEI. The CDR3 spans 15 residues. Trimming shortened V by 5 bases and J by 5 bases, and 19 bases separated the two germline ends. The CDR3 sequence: CASSRLPTGTNEQYF. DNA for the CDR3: TGTGCCAGCAGTCGACTCCCTACAGGGACTAACGAGCAGTACTTC.